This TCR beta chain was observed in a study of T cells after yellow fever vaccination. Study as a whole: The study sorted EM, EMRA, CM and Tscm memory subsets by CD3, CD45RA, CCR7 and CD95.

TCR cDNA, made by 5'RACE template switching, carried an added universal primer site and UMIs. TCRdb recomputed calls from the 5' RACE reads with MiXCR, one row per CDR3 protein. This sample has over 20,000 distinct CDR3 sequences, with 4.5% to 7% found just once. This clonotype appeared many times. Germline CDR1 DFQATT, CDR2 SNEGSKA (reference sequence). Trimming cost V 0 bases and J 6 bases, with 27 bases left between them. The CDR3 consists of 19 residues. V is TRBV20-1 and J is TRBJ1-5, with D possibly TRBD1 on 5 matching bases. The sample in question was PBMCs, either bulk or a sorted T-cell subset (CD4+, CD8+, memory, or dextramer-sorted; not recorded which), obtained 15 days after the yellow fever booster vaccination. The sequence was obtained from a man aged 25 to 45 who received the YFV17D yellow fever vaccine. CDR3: CSARDALTGTPGVGQPQHF. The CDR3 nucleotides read TGCAGTGCTAGAGACGCCCTAACCGGGACGCCGGGGGTCGGTCAGCCCCAGCATTTT.